These 20 T cell receptor beta chains were all obtained from the same sample, sequenced in a study of beta chain features in type 1 diabetes. Expressed TCRB transcripts were sequenced, since all the RNA that had been isolated was reverse transcribed. Sequencing used immunoSEQ multiplex PCR; TCRdb keeps in-frame clones, though not all of them. The sample gives fewer than 250,000 clones, about 10% of which show up once; about 0.037% is in the top ten. Sequences were obtained from naive CD4+ T cells from blood. Receptor source: a woman aged 18-29 years in good health.

V and J are TRBV25-1 and TRBJ2-2; TRBD2 matches 8 bases. Trimming took 4 bases from V and 3 from J; bases not matched to a gene: 4. CDR1 is MGHDK and CDR2 is SYGVNS in the germline V gene. There are 15 residues in the CDR3. CDR3 in amino acids: CASSVLAGYTGELFF. DNA of the CDR3: TGTGCCAGCAGTGTATTAGCGGGATACACCGGGGAGCTGTTTTTT.

This clone was recorded a few times. The CDR3 DNA reads TGTGCCAGCAGTTACGCGGGGGGTGAAAAACTGTTTTTT. Protein product: CASSYAGGEKLFF. The chain links TRBV6-6 to TRBJ1-4; D possibly corresponds to TRBD1 (5 bases). Trimming took 2 bases from V and 7 from J, leaving 8 bases between them. The CDR3 extends over 13 amino acids. From germline, CDR1 is MNHNY and CDR2 SVGAGI (reference sequence).

In its sample, this clone was seen a few times. Distinct nucleotide sequences in the sample also encode this CDR3. The chain couples TRBV18 to TRBJ2-3; unclear D gene. This CDR3 region has 14 residues. V was pared by 0 bases and J by 0 bases, with 4 bases between. CDR1 is KGHSH, CDR2 LQKENI, per germline. CDR3 in amino acids: CASSPPGSTDTQYF. The CDR3, as DNA: TGTGCCAGCTCACCACCGGGCAGCACAGATACGCAGTATTTT.

The CDR3 here is CASAGADRGSNQPQHF. The CDR3 DNA reads as TGTGCCAGCGCGGGGGCGGACAGGGGAAGCAATCAGCCCCAGCATTTT. The rearrangement uses TRBV6-6 and TRBJ1-5; 9 bases are shared with TRBD1. Germline V gene sequence: CDR1 MNHNY, CDR2 SVGAGI (reference sequence). The CDR3 has 16 residues. V shed 8 bases, J shed 1 base, and the junction held 9 bases outside the gene matches.

This chain links TRBV11-2 with TRBJ2-5, with 7 bases aligning to TRBD2. Germline assignment: CDR1 SGHAT and CDR2 FQNNGV. The CDR3 is 17 residues long. Trimming removed 3 bases from V and 2 bases from J; junction bases left unmatched: 12. The CDR3 reads CASSFISGGMTQETQYF. The CDR3 nucleotides read TGTGCCAGCAGCTTTATCTCGGGGGGAATGACACAAGAGACCCAGTACTTC.

This clone came up a few times. The chain recombines TRBV30 with TRBJ1-2; D is unclear. CDR1 is GTSNPN and CDR2 is SVGIG in the germline V gene (reference sequence). The CDR3 totals 11 residues. The V gene lost 4 bases and the J gene lost 8 bases, with 11 bases spanning the gap. As DNA, the CDR3 is TGTGCCTGGACAACCGGCGGGGGCTACACCTTC. Translated, it gives CAWTTGGGYTF.

This clone was seen a few times. The chain links TRBV7-2 to TRBJ2-3, with TRBD1 as a possible D gene (5 bases). The ends were cut back, 5 bases at V and 2 bases at J, with 14 bases in the middle. Germline V lookup: CDR1 SGHTA, CDR2 FQGNSA. This CDR3 region has 15 residues. The DNA of the CDR3 is TGTGCCAGCAGCACCCGACAGTCATACACAGATACGCAGTATTTT. Its protein product is CASSTRQSYTDTQYF. The full variable domain, completed using reference TRBV7-2 and TRBJ2-3, is GAGVSQSPSNKVTEKGKDVELRCDPISGHTALYWYRQSLGQGLEFLIYFQGNSAPDKSGLPSDRFSAERTGGSVSTLTIQRTQQEDSAVYLCASSTRQSYTDTQYFGPGTRLTVL.

The chain recombines TRBV5-4 with TRBJ2-7, with no clear D. This CDR3 has 13 amino acids. V lost 0 bases to trimming and J lost 5 bases, with 9 bases between them. Germline V lookup: CDR1 SGHNT, CDR2 YYREEE (reference sequence). CDR3 residues: CASSLVSTDEQYF. The CDR3 nucleotides read TGTGCCAGCAGCTTGGTATCTACGGACGAGCAGTACTTC. The variable domain in full, with the rest retrieved from reference TRBV5-4 and TRBJ2-7, is ETGVTQSPTHLIKTRGQQVTLRCSSQSGHNTVSWYQQALGQGPQFIFQYYREEENGRGNFPPRFSGLQFPNYSSELNVNALELDDSALYLCASSLVSTDEQYFGPGTRLTVT.

The rearrangement uses TRBV5-1 and TRBJ1-1; 8 positions match TRBD1. J was trimmed by 0 bases and V by 1 base; bases with no gene match: 2. There are 15 residues in the CDR3. Germline loops: CDR1 SGHRS, CDR2 YFSETQ. The CDR3 loop is CASSLMTGVNTEAFF. The CDR3 DNA sequence: TGCGCCAGCAGCTTGATGACAGGGGTGAACACTGAAGCTTTCTTT.

The chain carries TRBV25-1 and TRBJ1-2, with unresolved D. V was clipped by 7 bases and J by 13 bases, with 16 bases between them. The CDR3 is made up of 11 amino acids. CDR1 and CDR2 (germline): MGHDK, SYGVNS. The CDR3 DNA is TGTGCCAGCACAGGCAGCTTCTCGCCCACCTTC. Protein product: CASTGSFSPTF.

V gene TRBV6-1 combines with J gene TRBJ2-5; 10 bases match TRBD2. J gave up 1 base and V 3 bases, and 11 bases lay outside the gene matches. This CDR3 region has 18 residues. Germline lookup yields CDR1 MNHNS and CDR2 SASEGT. CDR3 amino acids: CASSEFTSGAPTQETQYF. DNA of the CDR3: TGTGCCAGCAGTGAGTTCACTAGCGGGGCCCCCACCCAAGAGACCCAGTACTTC.

This clone has more than one count but fewer than ten. The chain has TRBV12-5 and TRBJ2-1; TRBD2 agrees at 8 bases. Trimming at V came to 1 base and at J to 8 bases, leaving 7 bases not matched to a gene. The CDR3 has 15 residues. Germline CDR1 reads LGHNT; CDR2 reads FRNRAP. CDR3 residues: CASGLANQAGDEQFF. In DNA form, the CDR3 reads TGTGCTAGTGGTTTGGCCAACCAAGCGGGAGATGAGCAGTTCTTC.

The V and J genes are TRBV27 and TRBJ1-2, with a possible D match to TRBD1 (6 bases). The V gene's germline CDR1 is MNHEY and CDR2 SMNVEV (reference sequence). The V and J ends lost 7 bases and 0 bases respectively, with 15 bases between them. CDR3 length equals 15 residues. As DNA, the CDR3 is TGTGCCAGCACCCTACGGGGGGGCTCTAACTATGGCTACACCTTC. The encoded protein is CASTLRGGSNYGYTF.

This clone was seen a few times. In DNA, the CDR3 is TGTGCCAGCAGCCTAGGGGGACCCCAAGAGACCCAGTACTTC. It specifies CASSLGGPQETQYF. The V gene is TRBV7-3, the J gene TRBJ2-5; the D gene is possibly TRBD1 (6 bases). Looked up from germline, CDR1 is SGHTA and CDR2 is FQGTGA. V was trimmed by 5 bases and J by 1 base, leaving 11 bases between them. The CDR3 runs 14 residues. Based on the CDR3 plus reference TRBV7-3 and TRBJ2-5, the full variable domain is GAGVSQTPSNKVTEKGKYVELRCDPISGHTALYWYRQSLGQGPEFLIYFQGTGAADDSGLPNDRFFAVRPEGSVSTLKIQRTERGDSAVYLCASSLGGPQETQYFGPGTRLLVL.

This chain connects TRBV14 to TRBJ1-1; 7 bases are shared with TRBD1. CDR3 length: 15 amino acids. The ends lost 1 base at V and 4 bases at J; junction bases unmatched: 6. Germline lookup yields CDR1 SGHDN and CDR2 FVKESK. This chain's CDR3 is CASSQVRGLGTEAFF. In DNA, the CDR3 is TGTGCCAGCAGCCAAGTTAGGGGGCTCGGCACTGAAGCTTTCTTT. Full variable domain (rest looked up from reference TRBV14 and TRBJ1-1): EAGVTQFPSHSVIEKGQTVTLRCDPISGHDNLYWYRRVMGKEIKFLLHFVKESKQDESGMPNNRFLAERTGGTYSTLKVQPAELEDSGVYFCASSQVRGLGTEAFFGQGTRLTVV.

This clone occurred a few times. V usage is TRBV5-4 and J usage is TRBJ2-3, with D maybe TRBD1 (6 bases). V was trimmed by 1 base and J by 2 bases, leaving 11 bases between them. The CDR3 has 15 residues. CDR1 is SGHNT and CDR2 is YYREEE in the germline V gene (reference sequence). In DNA form, the CDR3 reads TGTGCCAGCAGCTTGTTCACAGGGACCACAGATACGCAGTATTTT. It encodes CASSLFTGTTDTQYF.

The chain is built from TRBV7-3 and TRBJ2-7; tentative D call: TRBD1 (7 bases). From germline, CDR1 is SGHTA and CDR2 FQGTGA. The length of the CDR3 is 14 residues. Trimming stripped 5 bases from V and 0 bases from J, with 11 bases between. Here the CDR3 reads CASSIQGGSYEQYF. CDR3 in DNA: TGTGCCAGCAGCATCCAGGGGGGCTCCTACGAGCAGTACTTC.

The V and J genes are TRBV11-2 and TRBJ1-1; D is possibly TRBD1 (6 bases). There are 15 residues in the CDR3. Per germline, CDR1 SGHAT and CDR2 FQNNGV. The V end was cut by 4 bases, the J end by 4 bases, with 16 bases between. The CDR3 bases are TGTGCCAGCAGCTGGGGAACAGGGTCGGGCACTGAAGCTTTCTTT. Translation: CASSWGTGSGTEAFF.

This clone was recorded a few times. CDR3: CASSLVGGGQGYTF. DNA for the CDR3: TGTGCCAGCAGCTTGGTCGGGGGGGGGCAAGGCTACACCTTC. The chain joins TRBV5-6 to TRBJ1-2, with TRBD1 as a possible D gene (6 bases). CDR3 length equals 14 residues. V gave up 0 bases and J gave up 8 bases, with 14 bases separating them. CDR1 and CDR2 (germline): SGHDT, YYEEEE.

The genes are TRBV6-5 and TRBJ2-5, with 8 bases lining up with TRBD1. Germline assignment: CDR1 MNHEY and CDR2 SVGAGI. The CDR3 extends over 14 amino acids. V was clipped by 8 bases and J by 3 bases; unmatched bases: 8. This chain's CDR3 is CASADDRGKETQYF. The CDR3 DNA is TGTGCCAGCGCGGACGACAGGGGTAAAGAGACCCAGTACTTC.